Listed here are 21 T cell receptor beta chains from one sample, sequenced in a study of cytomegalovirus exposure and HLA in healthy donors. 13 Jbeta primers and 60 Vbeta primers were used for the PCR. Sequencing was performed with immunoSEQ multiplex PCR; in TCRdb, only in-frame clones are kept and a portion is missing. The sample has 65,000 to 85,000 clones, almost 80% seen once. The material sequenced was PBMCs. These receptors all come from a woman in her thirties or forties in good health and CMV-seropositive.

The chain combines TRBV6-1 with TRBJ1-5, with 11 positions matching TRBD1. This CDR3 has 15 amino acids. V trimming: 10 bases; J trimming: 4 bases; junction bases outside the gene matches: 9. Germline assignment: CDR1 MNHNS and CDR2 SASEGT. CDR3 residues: CAIGTGGIRNQPQHF. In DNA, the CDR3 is TGTGCCATTGGGACAGGGGGGATAAGGAATCAGCCCCAGCATTTT.

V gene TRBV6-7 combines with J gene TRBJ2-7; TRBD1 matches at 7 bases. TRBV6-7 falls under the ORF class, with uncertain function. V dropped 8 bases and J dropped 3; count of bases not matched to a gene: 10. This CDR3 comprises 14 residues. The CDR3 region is CASPATGQGYEQYF. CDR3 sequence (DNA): TGTGCCAGCCCCGCGACAGGGCAAGGCTACGAGCAGTACTTC.

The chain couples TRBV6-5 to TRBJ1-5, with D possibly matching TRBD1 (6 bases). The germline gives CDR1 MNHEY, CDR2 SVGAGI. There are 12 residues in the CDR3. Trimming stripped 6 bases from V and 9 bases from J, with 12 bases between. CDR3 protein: CASSLRGGPQHF. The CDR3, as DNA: TGTGCCAGCAGCCTCAGGGGTGGGCCCCAGCATTTT.

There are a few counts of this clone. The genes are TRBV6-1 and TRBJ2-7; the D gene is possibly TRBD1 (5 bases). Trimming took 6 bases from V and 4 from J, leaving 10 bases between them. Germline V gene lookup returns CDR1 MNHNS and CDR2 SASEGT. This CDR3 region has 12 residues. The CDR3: CASSPQVYEQYF. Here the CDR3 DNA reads TGTGCCAGCAGCCCACAGGTATACGAGCAGTACTTC.

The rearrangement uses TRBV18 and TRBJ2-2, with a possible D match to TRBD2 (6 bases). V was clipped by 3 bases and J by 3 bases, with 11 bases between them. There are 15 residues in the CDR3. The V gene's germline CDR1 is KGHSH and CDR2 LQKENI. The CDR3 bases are TGTGCCAGCTCACCCCGGAGGGTGGACACCGGGGAGCTGTTTTTT. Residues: CASSPRRVDTGELFF.

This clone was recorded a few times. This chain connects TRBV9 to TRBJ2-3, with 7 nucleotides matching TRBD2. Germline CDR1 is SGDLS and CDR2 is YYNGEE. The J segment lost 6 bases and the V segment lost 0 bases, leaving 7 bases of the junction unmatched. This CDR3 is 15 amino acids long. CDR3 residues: CASSVDGGGWDTQYF. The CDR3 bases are TGTGCCAGCAGCGTAGATGGCGGGGGATGGGATACGCAGTATTTT.

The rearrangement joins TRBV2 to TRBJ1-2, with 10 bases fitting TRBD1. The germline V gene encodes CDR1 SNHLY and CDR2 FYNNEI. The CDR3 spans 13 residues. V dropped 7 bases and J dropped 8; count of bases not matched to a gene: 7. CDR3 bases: TGTGCCAGCACCAACGACAGGGGGCGCGGCTACACCTTC. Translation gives CASTNDRGRGYTF.

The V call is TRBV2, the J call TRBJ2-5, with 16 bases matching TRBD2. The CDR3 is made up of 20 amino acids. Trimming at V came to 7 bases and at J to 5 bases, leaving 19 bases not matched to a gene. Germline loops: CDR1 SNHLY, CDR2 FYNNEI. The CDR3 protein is CASNFPGTSGGAVQVETQYF. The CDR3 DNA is TGTGCCAGCAATTTTCCCGGGACTAGCGGGGGGGCCGTCCAAGTGGAGACCCAGTACTTC.

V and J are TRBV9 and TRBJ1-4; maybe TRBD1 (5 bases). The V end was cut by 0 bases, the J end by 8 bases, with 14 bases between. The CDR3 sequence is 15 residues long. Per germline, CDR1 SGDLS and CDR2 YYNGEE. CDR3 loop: CASSVGGSAGEKLFF. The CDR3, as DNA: TGTGCCAGCAGCGTAGGGGGAAGCGCAGGGGAAAAACTGTTTTTT. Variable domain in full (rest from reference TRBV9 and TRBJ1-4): DSGVTQTPKHLITATGQRVTLRCSPRSGDLSVYWYQQSLDQGLQFLIQYYNGEERAKGNILERFSAQQFPDLHSELNLSSLELGDSALYFCASSVGGSAGEKLFFGSGTQLSVL.

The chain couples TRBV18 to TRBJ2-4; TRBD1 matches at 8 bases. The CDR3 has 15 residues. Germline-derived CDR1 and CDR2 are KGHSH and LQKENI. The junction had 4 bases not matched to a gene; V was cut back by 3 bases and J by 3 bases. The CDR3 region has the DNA TGTGCCAGCTCACCGCAGGGGGCGGGCAAAAACATTCAGTACTTC. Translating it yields CASSPQGAGKNIQYF.

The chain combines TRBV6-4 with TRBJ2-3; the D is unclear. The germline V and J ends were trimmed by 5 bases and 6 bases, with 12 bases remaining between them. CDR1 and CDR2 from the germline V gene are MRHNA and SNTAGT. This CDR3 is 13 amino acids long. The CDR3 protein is CASSSTLRDTQYF. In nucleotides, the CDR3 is TGTGCCAGCAGTTCCACCTTGCGGGATACGCAGTATTTT.

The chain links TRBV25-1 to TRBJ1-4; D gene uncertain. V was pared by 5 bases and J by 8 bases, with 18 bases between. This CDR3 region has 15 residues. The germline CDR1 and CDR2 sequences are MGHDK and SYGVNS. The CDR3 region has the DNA TGTGCCAGCAGTCTAGCCTCAGGACTCGTCGAAAAACTGTTTTTT. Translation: CASSLASGLVEKLFF.

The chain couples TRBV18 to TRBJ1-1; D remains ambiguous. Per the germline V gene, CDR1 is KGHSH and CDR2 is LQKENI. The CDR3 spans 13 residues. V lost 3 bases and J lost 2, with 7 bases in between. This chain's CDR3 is CASSPGPNTEAFF. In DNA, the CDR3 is TGTGCCAGCTCACCTGGGCCTAACACTGAAGCTTTCTTT.

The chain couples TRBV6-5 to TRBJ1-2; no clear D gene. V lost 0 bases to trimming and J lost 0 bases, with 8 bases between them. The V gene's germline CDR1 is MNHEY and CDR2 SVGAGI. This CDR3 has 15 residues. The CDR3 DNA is TGTGCCAGCAGTTACTCTACAGCTGCTAACTATGGCTACACCTTC. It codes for CASSYSTAANYGYTF.

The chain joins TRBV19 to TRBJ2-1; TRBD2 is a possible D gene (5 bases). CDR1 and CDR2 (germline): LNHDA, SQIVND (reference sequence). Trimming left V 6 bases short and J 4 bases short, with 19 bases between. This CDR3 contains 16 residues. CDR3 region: CASRQQPGVGYNEQFF. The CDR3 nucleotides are TGTGCCAGTAGACAACAACCCGGGGTGGGGTACAATGAGCAGTTCTTC.

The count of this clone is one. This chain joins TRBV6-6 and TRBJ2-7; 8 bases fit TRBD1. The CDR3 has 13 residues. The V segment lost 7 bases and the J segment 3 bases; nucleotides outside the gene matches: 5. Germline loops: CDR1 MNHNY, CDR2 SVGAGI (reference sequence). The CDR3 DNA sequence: TGTGCCAGCAAAGTCAGGGGGCGCTACGAGCAGTACTTC. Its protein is CASKVRGRYEQYF.

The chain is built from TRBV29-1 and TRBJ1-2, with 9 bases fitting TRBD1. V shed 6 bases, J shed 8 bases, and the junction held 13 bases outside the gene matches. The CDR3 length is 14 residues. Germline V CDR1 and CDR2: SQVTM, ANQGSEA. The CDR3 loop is CSVGGTETGGGYTF. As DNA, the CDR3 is TGCAGCGTAGGGGGAACCGAAACAGGGGGCGGCTACACCTTC.

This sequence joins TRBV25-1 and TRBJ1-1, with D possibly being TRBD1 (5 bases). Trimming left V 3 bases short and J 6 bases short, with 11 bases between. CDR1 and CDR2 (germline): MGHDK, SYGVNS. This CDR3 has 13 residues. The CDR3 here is CASSEGGVAEAFF. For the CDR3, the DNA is TGTGCCAGCAGTGAGGGAGGGGTAGCTGAAGCTTTCTTT.

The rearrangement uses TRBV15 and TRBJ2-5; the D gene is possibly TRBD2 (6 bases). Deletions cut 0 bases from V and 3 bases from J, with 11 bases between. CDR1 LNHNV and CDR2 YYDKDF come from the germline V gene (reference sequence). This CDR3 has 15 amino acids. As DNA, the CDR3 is TGTGCCACCAGCAGAGATGCTACGGGAGAAGAGACCCAGTACTTC. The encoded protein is CATSRDATGEETQYF.

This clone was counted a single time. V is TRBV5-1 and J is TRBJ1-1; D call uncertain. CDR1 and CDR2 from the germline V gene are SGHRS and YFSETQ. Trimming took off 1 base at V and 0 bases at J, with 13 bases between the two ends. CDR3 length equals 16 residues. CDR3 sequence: CASSLRPPGMNTEAFF. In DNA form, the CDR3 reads TGCGCCAGCAGCTTGAGGCCCCCCGGGATGAACACTGAAGCTTTCTTT.

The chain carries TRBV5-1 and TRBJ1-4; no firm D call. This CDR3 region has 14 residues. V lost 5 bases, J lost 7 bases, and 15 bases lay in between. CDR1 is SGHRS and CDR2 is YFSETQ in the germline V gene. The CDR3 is CASRPTGKGEKLFF. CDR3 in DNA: TGCGCCAGCAGACCGACGGGGAAGGGTGAAAAACTGTTTTTT.